This TCR beta chain was profiled in a study of blood T cell repertoires in COVID-19. Study-level information: Italy, Spain and the United States were the sources of the convalescent and acute COVID-19 samples. Sources were T cells, B-cell-depleted T cells, or PBMCs; the material itself was cDNA or gDNA.

Unmatched junction bases numbered 10, after V lost 3 bases and J lost 6 bases. CDR1 and CDR2 (germline): SGHRS, YFSETQ. CDR3 size: 16 residues. Per the study methods: It was from reference gene primer amplification that nucleated cell counts were estimated. TCRdb's table, derived via immunoSEQ multiplex PCR, lists solely in-frame clones and lacks some. The V and J calls and clone size come from that table; D and trimming were worked out from the DNA. Of roughly 97,000 clones in the sample, about 89% were seen once. This TCR came from a human donor in a cohort sampled during active COVID-19. This sequence joins TRBV5-1 and TRBJ2-7; TRBD2 agrees at 12 bases. The specimen sequenced was peripheral blood. This chain's CDR3 is CASSSLAGGPGGEQYF. CDR3 bases: TGCGCCAGCAGCTCCCTAGCGGGAGGGCCGGGTGGCGAGCAGTACTTC.